A selection of T cell receptor beta chains follows, all from one sample in a study of T-cell memory formation after mild COVID-19. TCRdb processed the 5' RACE reads anew with MiXCR; each CDR3 protein has one entry. Of roughly 400,000 distinct CDR3 sequences listed, 24% are singletons. Sequenced: PBMCs or a T cell subset sorted from them (not recorded which). These receptors were collected from an adult woman who had mild COVID-19 (a few samples of this study predate the infection). Cell type and time point are not known. Each CDR3 is given with its conserved first and last residue. D genes are given only for firm matches. Not every row has a clone size; where given, it reads once, few, many or a size class.

cdr3_nt: TGCAGTGCTAGGGCGGGACAGGGGGCAAGGAATTATTATGGCTACACCTTC; cdr3_aa: CSARAGQGARNYYGYTF; d_call: TRBD1; v_call: TRBV20-1; clone_size: .; j_call: TRBJ1-2
cdr3_nt: TGTGCCAGCAGCCCCCAGGGAGGTGGCTACACCTTC; cdr3_aa: CASSPQGGGYTF; d_call: .; v_call: TRBV7-9; clone_size: .; j_call: TRBJ1-2
cdr3_nt: TGTGCCACCAGCAGCAGATCAGAAACCGGTGGCTACACCTTC; cdr3_aa: CATSSRSETGGYTF; d_call: .; v_call: TRBV15; clone_size: .; j_call: TRBJ1-2
cdr3_nt: TGCGCCAGCAGCCAAGTTATGAGCACAGATACGCAGTATTTT; cdr3_aa: CASSQVMSTDTQYF; d_call: .; v_call: TRBV4-1; clone_size: few; j_call: TRBJ2-3
cdr3_nt: TGTGCCTGGAGTGTACGAGTGAGAGGGCCTTACGAGCAGTACTTC; cdr3_aa: CAWSVRVRGPYEQYF; d_call: .; v_call: TRBV30; clone_size: few; j_call: TRBJ2-7
cdr3_nt: TGTGCCAGCAGTTACCCCCGAACGGGAGGTTTGGACAATGAGCAGTTCTTC; cdr3_aa: CASSYPRTGGLDNEQFF; d_call: TRBD2; v_call: TRBV6-6; clone_size: .; j_call: TRBJ2-1
cdr3_nt: TGCAGTGCTAGAGCGGGACCGGTGAACACTGAAGCTTTCTTT; cdr3_aa: CSARAGPVNTEAFF; d_call: .; v_call: TRBV20-1; clone_size: once; j_call: TRBJ1-1
cdr3_nt: TGCGCCAGCAGCTTGGCGTTCACCGGGGAGCTGTTTTTT; cdr3_aa: CASSLAFTGELFF; d_call: .; v_call: TRBV5-1; clone_size: .; j_call: TRBJ2-2
cdr3_nt: TGTGCCAGCAGAGTCCCATCAAGCCGGGCGGCTTTCTTT; cdr3_aa: CASRVPSSRAAFF; d_call: .; v_call: TRBV6-5; clone_size: once; j_call: TRBJ1-1
cdr3_nt: TGTGCCAGCAGTCGCCGGGACTACCAAGAGACCCAGTACTTC; cdr3_aa: CASSRRDYQETQYF; d_call: .; v_call: TRBV6-5; clone_size: .; j_call: TRBJ2-5
cdr3_nt: TGTGCCAGCGCTACGGGGGCTGGAAACACCATATATTTT; cdr3_aa: CASATGAGNTIYF; d_call: .; v_call: TRBV7-3; clone_size: .; j_call: TRBJ1-3
cdr3_nt: TGTGCCAGCAGTGAAGCCAGAACTAGCGGGAGGGCGGGCCCCAAAAACATTCAGTACTTC; cdr3_aa: CASSEARTSGRAGPKNIQYF; d_call: TRBD2; v_call: TRBV6-1; clone_size: .; j_call: TRBJ2-4
cdr3_nt: TGCAGTGCTAGAGTTTCGGACAGGGGAGTCCGGGAGCAGTACTTC; cdr3_aa: CSARVSDRGVREQYF; d_call: TRBD1; v_call: TRBV20-1; clone_size: few; j_call: TRBJ2-7
cdr3_nt: TGCAGCGTACCGGGCAGTGCAGGGGCGGCAGAAAAACTGTTTTTT; cdr3_aa: CSVPGSAGAAEKLFF; d_call: .; v_call: TRBV29-1; clone_size: .; j_call: TRBJ1-4
cdr3_nt: TGTGCCAGCAGCCCCTGGGACAGTCCCTACGAGCAGTACTTC; cdr3_aa: CASSPWDSPYEQYF; d_call: TRBD1; v_call: TRBV9; clone_size: few; j_call: TRBJ2-7
cdr3_nt: TGTGCCTGGAGTGTTATTCTGGAGAACATAGATACGCAGTATTTT; cdr3_aa: CAWSVILENIDTQYF; d_call: .; v_call: TRBV30; clone_size: .; j_call: TRBJ2-3
cdr3_nt: TGCAGTGCTAGAGTTAGCGGGGGACTCTCTAGCACAGATACGCAGTATTTT; cdr3_aa: CSARVSGGLSSTDTQYF; d_call: TRBD2; v_call: TRBV20-1; clone_size: .; j_call: TRBJ2-3
cdr3_nt: TGTGCCAGCGGGACAGGGGAGTCACCCCTCCACTTT; cdr3_aa: CASGTGESPLHF; d_call: TRBD1; v_call: TRBV6-1; clone_size: many; j_call: TRBJ1-6
cdr3_nt: TGTGCCAGCAGCTTAATTCCAAGGAGCACAGATACGCAGTATTTT; cdr3_aa: CASSLIPRSTDTQYF; d_call: .; v_call: TRBV7-2; clone_size: once; j_call: TRBJ2-3
cdr3_nt: TGTGCCAGCAGCCAAACCACAGGGTTCAACACCGGGGAGCTGTTTTTT; cdr3_aa: CASSQTTGFNTGELFF; d_call: .; v_call: TRBV4-2; clone_size: .; j_call: TRBJ2-2
cdr3_nt: TGTGCCAGCAGCCGGACATACGAGGTCGGGGAGCTGTTTTTT; cdr3_aa: CASSRTYEVGELFF; d_call: .; v_call: TRBV2; clone_size: few; j_call: TRBJ2-2
cdr3_nt: TGCAGTGCTAGATCCGGGACAGGGACGGGCAATCAGCCCCAGCATTTT; cdr3_aa: CSARSGTGTGNQPQHF; d_call: TRBD1; v_call: TRBV20-1; clone_size: .; j_call: TRBJ1-5
cdr3_nt: TGTGCCAGCAGCCGACGGGGTACTGGAGAGACCCAGTACTTC; cdr3_aa: CASSRRGTGETQYF; d_call: .; v_call: TRBV12-3/TRBV12-4; clone_size: few; j_call: TRBJ2-5
cdr3_nt: TGTGCCAGCAGTCATCGGGACATCAAAGAGACCCAGTACTTC; cdr3_aa: CASSHRDIKETQYF; d_call: .; v_call: TRBV6-6; clone_size: few; j_call: TRBJ2-5
cdr3_nt: TGTGCCAGCAGCCCCCAACCGGGAGGCACAGATACGCAGTATTTT; cdr3_aa: CASSPQPGGTDTQYF; d_call: .; v_call: TRBV7-2; clone_size: .; j_call: TRBJ2-3
cdr3_nt: TGTGCCAGCAGTACTTTCGGCCAGCCTAACTATGGCTACACCTTC; cdr3_aa: CASSTFGQPNYGYTF; d_call: .; v_call: TRBV6-5; clone_size: .; j_call: TRBJ1-2
cdr3_nt: TGCGCCAGCAGCTTGGAGACAGGGAGAACTGAAGCTTTCTTT; cdr3_aa: CASSLETGRTEAFF; d_call: TRBD1; v_call: TRBV5-1; clone_size: few; j_call: TRBJ1-1
cdr3_nt: TGTGCCAGCAGCACTCGCCCGGGACTCCGAGAGACCCAGTACTTC; cdr3_aa: CASSTRPGLRETQYF; d_call: .; v_call: TRBV9; clone_size: .; j_call: TRBJ2-5